This entry is about one T cell receptor (beta chain). The data belong to a study of blood T cell repertoires in COVID-19. Background on the study: Samples representing acute and convalescent COVID-19 were sourced from the United States, Italy and Spain.

Produced via immunoSEQ multiplex PCR; TCRdb's table is partial and in-frame only. The sample holds some 180,000 clones, 85% to 90% seen once. Deletions cut 4 bases from V and 5 bases from J, with 15 bases between. Per germline, CDR1 SGDLS and CDR2 YYNGEE. The CDR3 sequence is 14 residues long. The sequenced sample was peripheral blood. This TCR was recovered from a man aged 50-59 years with acute or convalescent COVID-19. This rearrangement joins TRBV9 to TRBJ2-5; no definite D call. The CDR3 loop reads CASSTLPTGETQYF. CDR3 DNA: TGTGCCAGCAGCACACTCCCGACCGGGGAGACCCAGTACTTC.